These 22 T cell receptor beta chains were sequenced from one sample in a study of blood T cell repertoires in COVID-19. Generated by immunoSEQ multiplex PCR, the TCRdb table keeps only in-frame clones and is missing some. The sample shows 330,000 or so clones, 87% of them seen only once. The sample consisted of peripheral blood. The source is a man aged 30 to 39 with COVID-19, enrolled during active disease.

The genes are TRBV5-8 and TRBJ2-7; 10 bases map to TRBD2. Germline trimming cut 2 bases from V and 2 bases from J; bases unmatched to any gene: 1. CDR3 size: 14 residues. CDR1 and CDR2 (germline): SGHTS, YDEGEE. CDR3 sequence: CASSFLAGAYEQYF. The CDR3 nucleotides are TGTGCCAGCAGCTTCCTAGCGGGGGCCTACGAGCAGTACTTC. The complete variable domain, with remaining parts taken from reference TRBV5-8 and TRBJ2-7, reads EAGVTQSPTHLIKTRGQQATLRCSPISGHTSVYWYQQALGLGLQFLLWYDEGEERNRGNFPPRFSGRQFPNYSSELNVNALELEDSALYLCASSFLAGAYEQYFGPGTRLTVT.

The V gene is TRBV24-1, the J gene TRBJ1-1; TRBD1 matches 11 bases. J lost 1 base, V lost 7 bases, and 7 bases had no gene match. The germline CDR1 and CDR2 sequences are KGHDR and SFDVKD. CDR3 size: 16 residues. The CDR3 is CATSPGQGVENTEAFF. CDR3 bases: TGTGCCACCAGCCCGGGACAGGGGGTGGAGAACACTGAAGCTTTCTTT.

The chain uses TRBV4-3 and TRBJ2-7; 7 nucleotides line up with TRBD1. Germline V gene lookup returns CDR1 LGHNA and CDR2 YSLEER. Trimming at V came to 0 bases and at J to 6 bases, leaving 5 bases not matched to a gene. This CDR3 region has 14 residues. The CDR3 DNA sequence: TGCGCCAGCAGCCAAGATACCGACAGGGCCGAGCAGTACTTC. This sequence encodes CASSQDTDRAEQYF.

This clone was seen only a few times. The V call is TRBV7-9, the J call TRBJ1-2; possible D gene TRBD1, 5 bases. The CDR3 is made up of 14 amino acids. V was clipped by 5 bases and J by 8 bases, with 18 bases between them. Germline CDR1 and CDR2: SEHNR and FQNEAQ (reference sequence). In nucleotides, the CDR3 is TGTGCCAGCAGCACCAGGGAGGATGCGCTCGGCTACACCTTC. Amino acids: CASSTREDALGYTF.

J is TRBJ2-7 and V is TRBV7-9; a weak D match, TRBD1 (5 bases). Germline V CDR1 and CDR2: SEHNR, FQNEAQ (reference sequence). The CDR3 has 12 amino acids. V dropped 2 bases and J dropped 7 bases, with 9 bases sitting between them. This CDR3 is CASSLTDIEQYF. CDR3 DNA sequence: TGTGCCAGCAGCTTAACGGACATAGAGCAGTACTTC.

V usage is TRBV18 and J usage is TRBJ2-3; D gene uncertain. Trimming left V 1 base short and J 2 bases short, with 7 bases between. This CDR3 comprises 14 residues. Germline lookup yields CDR1 KGHSH and CDR2 LQKENI. DNA for the CDR3: TGTGCCAGCTCACCACGTCCCGTCACAGATACGCAGTATTTT. Translating it yields CASSPRPVTDTQYF. The variable domain in full, with the rest retrieved from reference TRBV18 and TRBJ2-3, is NAGVMQNPRHLVRRRGQEARLRCSPMKGHSHVYWYRQLPEEGLKFMVYLQKENIIDESGMPKERFSAEFPKEGPSILRIQQVVRGDSAAYFCASSPRPVTDTQYFGPGTRLTVL.

The V and J genes are TRBV28 and TRBJ2-7, with 8 bases that match TRBD1. V was clipped by 4 bases and J by 3 bases; unmatched bases: 11. This CDR3 is built from 16 residues. Germline values: CDR1 MDHEN, CDR2 SYDVKM. Here the CDR3 DNA reads TGTGCCAGCAGTTCGCAGAAAGGGGACAGGTACTACGAGCAGTACTTC. It yields the protein CASSSQKGDRYYEQYF.

This chain links TRBV6-2 or TRBV6-3 with TRBJ2-5; 9 bases are shared with TRBD1. CDR3 length equals 15 residues. Unmatched junction bases numbered 9, after V lost 5 bases and J lost 5 bases. Germline V gene data show CDR1 as MNHEY and CDR2 as SVGEGT. The CDR3, as DNA: TGTGCCAGCAGTAAAGGACAGGGGCTGCTCGAGACCCAGTACTTC. Amino acid sequence: CASSKGQGLLETQYF.

The V and J genes are TRBV5-1 and TRBJ1-2; 8 nucleotides align to TRBD1. CDR3 length: 15 amino acids. After removal of 3 bases from V and 0 bases from J, the junction contained 4 bases not matched to a gene. CDR1 SGHRS and CDR2 YFSETQ come from the germline V gene. The CDR3 sequence: CASSWGQATNYGYTF. The CDR3 DNA reads as TGCGCCAGCAGCTGGGGACAGGCGACTAACTATGGCTACACCTTC.

This CDR3 is CASRLPGQGGNTGELFF. The CDR3 bases are TGTGCCAGCAGGCTCCCCGGACAGGGAGGGAACACCGGGGAGCTGTTTTTT. The gene calls are TRBV7-3 and TRBJ2-2, with TRBD1 matching 8 bases. Germline V gene data show CDR1 as SGHTA and CDR2 as FQGTGA. There are 17 residues in the CDR3. The trim removed 6 bases at V and 1 base at J, leaving 10 bases unmatched. Complete variable domain (other parts from reference TRBV7-3 and TRBJ2-2): GAGVSQTPSNKVTEKGKYVELRCDPISGHTALYWYRQSLGQGPEFLIYFQGTGAADDSGLPNDRFFAVRPEGSVSTLKIQRTERGDSAVYLCASRLPGQGGNTGELFFGEGSRLTVL.

This sequence joins TRBV27 and TRBJ1-2; a possible D gene is TRBD1 (5 bases). Germline loops: CDR1 MNHEY, CDR2 SMNVEV (reference sequence). CDR3 length equals 16 residues. Between the trimmed V and J ends, which lost 9 bases and 5 bases, there was a span of 25 bases. The chain's CDR3 is CASSSGSATLPYGYTF. The CDR3 DNA reads TGTGCCAGTTCATCAGGGTCCGCTACTCTCCCTTATGGCTACACCTTC.

The gene calls are TRBV19 and TRBJ2-3; 7 positions match TRBD2. Trimming at V came to 11 bases and at J to 2 bases, leaving 19 bases not matched to a gene. The CDR3 spans 17 residues. Germline lookup yields CDR1 LNHDA and CDR2 SQIVND (reference sequence). CDR3 DNA: TGTGCCTCCCATTATGGGGGGGGGAAGTGGGACACAGATACGCAGTATTTT. As protein: CASHYGGGKWDTDTQYF.

The chain couples TRBV10-2 to TRBJ2-7; 9 nucleotides match TRBD1. CDR3 length: 16 residues. Germline V gives CDR1 WSHSY, CDR2 SAAADI. V gave up 6 bases and J gave up 4 bases; unmatched junction bases: 13. This CDR3 reads CASSDSGQGRDYEQYF. The CDR3 region has the DNA TGCGCCAGCAGCGACTCGGGACAGGGACGGGATTACGAGCAGTACTTC.

V gene TRBV6-5 combines with J gene TRBJ2-7; 10 positions agree with TRBD1. V shed 5 bases and J 2 bases; nucleotides not matched to a gene: 6. CDR1 is MNHEY, CDR2 SVGAGI, per germline. This CDR3 has 15 amino acids. The CDR3 sequence is CASSTAGQGTYEQYF. The DNA for the CDR3 is TGTGCCAGCAGTACCGCGGGACAGGGGACCTACGAGCAGTACTTC.

The rearrangement links TRBV6-6 to TRBJ2-3; 10 bases are a match to TRBD1. Germline CDR1 and CDR2: MNHNY and SVGAGI (reference sequence). The J segment lost 4 bases and the V segment lost 0 bases, leaving 1 base of the junction unmatched. The CDR3 extends over 15 amino acids. CDR3 bases: TGTGCCAGCAGTTACTCGACAGGGGGCTCAGATACGCAGTATTTT. Translated: CASSYSTGGSDTQYF.

Comment on this clone: The same CDR3 arises from other DNA sequences in this sample as well. This chain connects TRBV7-8 to TRBJ2-7; possibly TRBD2 for D (6 bases). V was clipped by 1 base and J by 2 bases, with 9 bases between them. Germline-derived CDR1 and CDR2 are SGHVS and FQNEAQ. This CDR3 contains 14 residues. This CDR3 is CASSLGGGAYEQYF. CDR3 DNA: TGTGCCAGCAGCTTAGGTGGAGGGGCCTACGAGCAGTACTTC.

The rearrangement links TRBV21-1 to TRBJ1-2; the D segment call TRBD1 is taken from the table without a DNA check. TRBV21-1 is flagged as a pseudogene. The CDR3 length is 14 residues. CDR3 protein: CASGSGSTNYGYTF. The CDR3, as DNA: TGTGCCAGCGGCTCAGGCAGTACTAACTATGGCTACACCTTC.

The chain employs TRBV19 and TRBJ1-1, with a tentative D call TRBD1 (6 bases). Between the trimmed V and J ends, which lost 4 bases and 5 bases, there was a span of 11 bases. Germline V CDR1 and CDR2: LNHDA, SQIVND (reference sequence). This CDR3 has 13 residues. The CDR3 reads CASSTQGLTEAFF. As DNA, the CDR3 is TGTGCCAGTAGTACCCAGGGGTTGACTGAAGCTTTCTTT.

CDR3 nucleotides: TGCGCCAGCAGCCCGGAGCTGGGTTGGGAAAAACTGTTTTTT. This codes for CASSPELGWEKLFF. This chain links TRBV5-1 with TRBJ1-4; D call uncertain. Germline V gene data show CDR1 as SGHRS and CDR2 as YFSETQ. CDR3 length: 14 amino acids. V was pared by 4 bases and J by 8 bases, with 15 bases between.

The V call is TRBV5-1, the J call TRBJ2-3, with unresolved D. The CDR3 extends over 16 amino acids. Germline CDR1 SGHRS, CDR2 YFSETQ. V lost 8 bases, J lost 1 base, and 20 bases lay in between. DNA for the CDR3: TGCGCCAGTAGCCCCCTTTTGAGGCTGGGCACAGATACGCAGTATTTT. This translates into CASSPLLRLGTDTQYF.

V usage is TRBV5-4 and J usage is TRBJ2-6; 8 positions match TRBD1. The CDR3 extends over 20 amino acids. The V segment lost 3 bases and the J segment 2 bases; nucleotides outside the gene matches: 16. CDR1 is SGHNT and CDR2 is YYREEE in the germline V gene (reference sequence). The CDR3 loop is CASSSLLGGQGGTGANVLTF. CDR3 DNA: TGTGCCAGCAGCTCCCTGCTTGGCGGACAGGGTGGTACTGGGGCCAACGTCCTGACTTTC.

The chain recombines TRBV28 with TRBJ1-1; 8 bases are shared with TRBD1. The CDR3 spans 14 residues. CDR1 MDHEN and CDR2 SYDVKM come from the germline V gene. V gave up 6 bases and J gave up 5 bases; unmatched junction bases: 8. The DNA for the CDR3 is TGTGCCAGCAGACCAACAGGGGGAGGTACTGAAGCTTTCTTT. This translates into CASRPTGGGTEAFF.